A selection of T cell receptor beta chains follows, all from one sample in a study of shared clonotypes between healthy human individuals. Using immunoSEQ multiplex PCR, the repertoire was profiled, and TCRdb retains in-frame clones only, with some absent. The top ten clones hold 15% to 20% of a sample with around 320,000 clones, around 86% of them seen once. Sequencing input: memory CD8+ T cells sorted from blood. Every receptor here comes from a man between 18 and 29 years old in good health. Both conserved end residues are part of each CDR3. D genes are given only for firm matches. The listing skips clone size in some rows; elsewhere it reads once, few, many or a size class.

NA	NA	TRBV27	TRBJ1-5	CASSPLTGDQPQHF	TGTGCCAGCAGTCCCCTGACGGGGGATCAGCCCCAGCATTTT
once	NA	TRBV27	TRBJ1-5	CASSSGRGQPQHF	TGTGCCAGCAGTTCTGGGAGGGGCCAGCCCCAGCATTTT
NA	TRBD1	TRBV7-9	TRBJ1-2	CASSPGQGIPGDYGYTF	TGTGCCAGCAGTCCGGGACAGGGAATCCCCGGGGACTATGGCTACACCTTC
NA	NA	TRBV28	TRBJ2-1	CASNLPGDYNEQFF	TGTGCCAGCAATTTACCGGGAGACTACAATGAGCAGTTCTTC
NA	TRBD1	TRBV7-2	TRBJ1-2	CASRDDRWDRPNYGYTF	TGTGCCAGCAGAGACGACCGCTGGGACAGACCAAACTATGGCTACACCTTC
once	NA	TRBV6-1	TRBJ2-2	CASSVALADYTGELFF	TGTGCCAGCAGTGTCGCCCTCGCGGATTACACCGGGGAGCTGTTTTTT
NA	TRBD1	TRBV11-2	TRBJ2-7	CASSLDQGADYEQYF	TGTGCCAGCAGCTTAGATCAGGGGGCCGACTACGAGCAGTACTTC
few	NA	TRBV2	TRBJ2-1	CASSGGPYNEQFF	TGTGCCAGCAGCGGGGGCCCCTACAATGAGCAGTTCTTC
once	NA	TRBV9	TRBJ1-2	CASSVTGLDYYGYTF	TGTGCCAGCAGCGTAACTGGTCTGGATTACTATGGCTACACCTTC
NA	NA	TRBV5-1	TRBJ2-3	CASSFVPGLTDTQYF	TGCGCCAGCAGCTTCGTCCCGGGACTTACAGATACGCAGTATTTT
NA	TRBD2	TRBV5-6	TRBJ2-7	CASSPGLGSSYEQYF	TGTGCCAGCAGCCCGGGACTAGGGAGCTCCTACGAGCAGTACTTC
NA	NA	TRBV7-8	TRBJ2-5	CASIPTDSQETQYF	TGTGCCAGCATCCCGACGGACTCACAAGAGACCCAGTACTTC
NA	NA	TRBV7-6	TRBJ2-7	CASSFRPGSYEQYF	TGTGCCAGCAGCTTTCGTCCAGGGAGTTACGAGCAGTACTTC
NA	NA	TRBV28	TRBJ1-5	CASSLRAPYDQPQHF	TGTGCCAGCAGTTTACGCGCACCCTATGATCAGCCCCAGCATTTT
NA	NA	TRBV4-1	TRBJ2-7	CASSQGHTGWDEQYF	TGCGCCAGCAGCCAAGGACATACGGGCTGGGACGAGCAGTACTTC
NA	NA	TRBV28	TRBJ2-1	CASSSIRDLSYNEQFF	TGTGCCAGCAGTAGCATCCGAGACCTCTCCTACAATGAGCAGTTCTTC
NA	NA	TRBV10-3	TRBJ2-7	CAISERRGYEQYF	TGTGCCATCAGTGAGAGGCGGGGCTACGAGCAGTACTTC
NA	NA	TRBV30	TRBJ2-3	CAWSLLEAGRTDTQYF	TGTGCCTGGAGCCTTCTCGAGGCGGGGCGCACAGATACGCAGTATTTT
NA	NA	TRBV5-1	TRBJ1-4	CASSPQEATNEKLFF	TGCGCCAGCAGTCCCCAGGAGGCAACTAATGAAAAACTGTTTTTT
NA	NA	TRBV9	TRBJ2-5	CASSVGNGLETQYF	TGTGCCAGCAGCGTAGGGAACGGCCTGGAGACCCAGTACTTC
NA	TRBD2	TRBV14	TRBJ2-7	CASSQHTSGRFYEQYF	TGTGCCAGCAGCCAACATACTAGCGGGAGATTCTACGAGCAGTACTTC
NA	NA	TRBV2	TRBJ2-7	CASSQIQGAYEQYF	TGTGCCAGCAGTCAGATCCAAGGGGCCTACGAGCAGTACTTC
NA	TRBD2	TRBV2	TRBJ2-1	CAIPLPGLAGVSRNEQFF	TGTGCCATCCCCCTCCCCGGGCTAGCGGGAGTATCCAGGAATGAGCAGTTCTTC
NA	NA	TRBV4-1	TRBJ2-5	CASSQPPGTLGETQYF	TGCGCCAGCAGCCAACCTCCCGGGACACTGGGGGAGACCCAGTACTTC
few	NA	TRBV5-6	TRBJ1-2	CASSSGTLYGYTF	TGTGCCAGCAGCTCAGGGACCCTATATGGCTACACCTTC
NA	NA	TRBV7-9	TRBJ2-7	CASSLGVLGEQYF	TGTGCCAGCAGCTTAGGCGTCCTGGGGGAGCAGTACTTC